Each of the 8 T cell receptor beta chains below was sequenced from the same sample in a study of blood T cell repertoires in COVID-19. Here immunoSEQ multiplex PCR was the method, and the copy in TCRdb shows in-frame clones only, minus some. This sample has around 310,000 clones; nearly 90% occur once, and the top ten carry around 0.93%. Sequencing was carried out using peripheral blood. The origin of the receptors is a woman aged 40 to 55 with COVID-19, enrolled during active disease.

The V gene is TRBV7-9, the J gene TRBJ2-5; perhaps TRBD1 as D (7 bases). CDR1 is SEHNR and CDR2 is FQNEAQ in the germline V gene (reference sequence). The CDR3 totals 16 residues. The V end was cut by 1 base, the J end by 0 bases, with 12 bases between. This chain's CDR3 is CASSLEPGGYQETQYF. The CDR3 DNA reads TGTGCCAGCAGCTTAGAGCCAGGGGGGTACCAAGAGACCCAGTACTTC.

CDR3 DNA: TGCGCCAGCAGCTCCGACGACAGGGTTTATGGCTACACCTTC. Protein product: CASSSDDRVYGYTF. This chain joins TRBV5-1 and TRBJ1-2; 7 nucleotides line up with TRBD1. CDR3 length: 14 residues. Germline V lookup: CDR1 SGHRS, CDR2 YFSETQ. V dropped 3 bases and J dropped 5; count of bases not matched to a gene: 7.

This rearrangement joins TRBV6-2 or TRBV6-3 to TRBJ2-1; the D gene is possibly TRBD2 (5 bases). Germline values: CDR1 MNHEY, CDR2 SVGEGT. The CDR3 is made up of 15 amino acids. With 2 bases removed from V and 6 bases from J, the gap between germline ends came to 14 bases. CDR3 region: CASSYETIGFNEQFF. CDR3 sequence (DNA): TGTGCCAGCAGTTACGAGACTATTGGTTTCAATGAGCAGTTCTTC.

The rearrangement links TRBV18 to TRBJ1-4, with 9 nucleotides matching TRBD1. This CDR3 has 20 residues. Germline V CDR1 and CDR2: KGHSH, LQKENI. The V gene end was trimmed by 1 base and the J gene end by 6 bases; junction bases not matched to a gene: 18. The CDR3, as DNA: TGTGCCAGCTCACCACTCTTCCCGGGACAGGGTGTCCCCCTCTATGAAAAACTGTTTTTT. Translating it yields CASSPLFPGQGVPLYEKLFF.

The chain carries TRBV4-1 and TRBJ2-2; 11 nucleotides agree with TRBD2. Trimming at V came to 0 bases and at J to 7 bases, leaving 4 bases not matched to a gene. This CDR3 region has 16 residues. The germline gives CDR1 MGHRA, CDR2 YSYEKL. In DNA, the CDR3 is TGCGCCAGCAGCCAAGATCTAGCGGGGGGCCGCGGGGAGCTGTTTTTT. Its translation: CASSQDLAGGRGELFF.

The genes are TRBV5-1 and TRBJ2-5; D not resolved. There are 13 residues in the CDR3. Germline CDR1 is SGHRS and CDR2 is YFSETQ. V was shortened by 3 bases and J by 2 bases, with 8 bases between the two germline ends. The CDR3 here is CASSSQVQETQYF. In DNA form, the CDR3 reads TGCGCCAGCAGCTCTCAGGTTCAAGAGACCCAGTACTTC.

This chain links TRBV19 with TRBJ1-1; TRBD1 matches 10 bases. The CDR3 length is 15 residues. After removal of 6 bases from V and 2 bases from J, the junction contained 6 bases not matched to a gene. In germline, CDR1 is LNHDA, CDR2 SQIVND (reference sequence). CDR3 amino acids: CASSPTGGYNTEAFF. The CDR3 bases are TGTGCCAGTAGCCCGACAGGGGGCTACAACACTGAAGCTTTCTTT. Supplemented by reference TRBV19 and TRBJ1-1, the full variable domain reads DGGITQSPKYLFRKEGQNVTLSCEQNLNHDAMYWYRQDPGQGLRLIYYSQIVNDFQKGDIAEGYSVSREKKESFPLTVTSAQKNPTAFYLCASSPTGGYNTEAFFGQGTRLTVV.

In its sample, this clone was seen a few times. The rearrangement links TRBV28 to TRBJ1-1; D unresolved. The CDR3 is 12 residues long. CDR1 is MDHEN and CDR2 is SYDVKM in the germline V gene. V was pared by 1 base and J by 3 bases, with 3 bases between. The CDR3 sequence is CASSLSYTEAFF. CDR3 bases: TGTGCCAGCAGTTTATCCTACACTGAAGCTTTCTTT.